This T cell receptor beta chain is drawn from a study of OX40 agonist ivuxolimab in advanced cancers. The repertoire was sequenced with immunoSEQ multiplex PCR; TCRdb's copy has only in-frame clones and lacks some. Of tens of thousands of clones in the sample, just over 85% were seen once. The CDR3 totals 14 residues. V shed 0 bases and J shed 5 bases, with 13 bases lying between them. Germline loops: CDR1 GTSNPN, CDR2 SVGIG (reference sequence). Sequencing was performed on CD4+ or CD8+ T cells sorted from blood, taken in a trial of the OX40 agonist ivuxolimab. The source is an adult with an advanced solid tumor such as melanoma, head and neck, liver or kidney cancer. The chain links TRBV30 to TRBJ2-5; D is perhaps TRBD1 (5 bases). CDR3 coding DNA: TGTGCCTGGAGTGTAGGCCAGGGTAGTGAGACCCAGTACTTC. This codes for CAWSVGQGSETQYF.